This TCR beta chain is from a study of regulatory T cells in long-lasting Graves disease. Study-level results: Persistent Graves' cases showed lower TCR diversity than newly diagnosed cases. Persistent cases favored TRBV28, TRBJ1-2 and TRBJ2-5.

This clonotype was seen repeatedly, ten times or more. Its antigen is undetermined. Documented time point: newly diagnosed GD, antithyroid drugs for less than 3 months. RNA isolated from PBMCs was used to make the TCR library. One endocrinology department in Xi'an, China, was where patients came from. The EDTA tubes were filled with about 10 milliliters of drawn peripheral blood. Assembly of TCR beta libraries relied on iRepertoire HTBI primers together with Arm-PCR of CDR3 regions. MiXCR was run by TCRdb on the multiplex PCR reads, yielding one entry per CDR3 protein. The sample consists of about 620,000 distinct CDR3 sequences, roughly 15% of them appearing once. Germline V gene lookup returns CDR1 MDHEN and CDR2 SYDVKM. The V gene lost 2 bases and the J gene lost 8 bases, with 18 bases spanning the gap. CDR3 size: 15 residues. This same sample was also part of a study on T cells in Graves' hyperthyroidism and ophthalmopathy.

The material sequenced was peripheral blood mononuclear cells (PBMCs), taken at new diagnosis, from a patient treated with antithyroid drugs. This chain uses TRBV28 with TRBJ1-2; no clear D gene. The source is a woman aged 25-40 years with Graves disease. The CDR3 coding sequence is TGTGCCAGCAGTTTAGCGCCGGACCGACTCTACGGCTACACCTTC. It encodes CASSLAPDRLYGYTF.